Listed below are T cell receptor beta chains from one sample, sequenced in a study of T cells in Graves' hyperthyroidism and ophthalmopathy. MiXCR, run by TCRdb on the multiplex PCR reads, gives a single entry per CDR3 protein. The sample has hundreds of thousands of distinct CDR3 sequences, approximately 15% seen once. Sequenced material: blood. These TCRs come from a young woman with Graves' hyperthyroidism that later progressed to Graves' ophthalmopathy. CDR3s leave out the opening cysteine and the closing phenylalanine or tryptophan. Only part of the rows carry a size: once, few, many, or a class if the clone is expanded.

v_gene	abundance	j_gene	CDR3aa
TRBV27	many	TRBJ2-3	ASSLSGTSGRSNTDTQY
TRBV29-1	many	TRBJ2-1	SVEPRTSGREDEQF
TRBV14	.	TRBJ2-7	ASSAFGGTYEQY
TRBV27	few	TRBJ2-2	ASSLIGSHGELF
TRBV5-1	few	TRBJ1-1	ASSSEINTEAF
TRBV5-5	.	TRBJ1-2	ASSPWDRRSLGFGYT
TRBV6-2/TRBV6-3	few	TRBJ2-7	ASSEQY
TRBV20-1	few	TRBJ2-7	SARGGAISYEQY
TRBV13	many	TRBJ2-5	ASSTPDREETQY
TRBV4-1	few	TRBJ2-4	ASSQDPSGANIQY
TRBV20-1	few	TRBJ2-4	SARGPAKNIQY
TRBV5-1	many	TRBJ2-3	ASSLARDSGTDTQY
TRBV28	many	TRBJ1-5	ASSPSGQIYQPQH
TRBV20-1	many	TRBJ2-1	SARVRSSGGSEQF
TRBV5-5	many	TRBJ1-1	ASSQSGVLNTEAF
TRBV19	once	TRBJ1-5	ASSIRTGGDQPQH